Listed below are T cell receptor beta chains from one sample, sequenced in a study of CD8 T cell repertoires and HIV-1 epitope variants. Antigens of these TCRs are unknown. Profiled with immunoSEQ multiplex PCR; TCRdb holds only in-frame clones, not every one. The sample carries some 4,700 clones, approximately 66% recorded once. The specimen sequenced was cultured CD8+ T cells derived from PBMCs. These receptor sequences come from a male donor with HIV. Both conserved end residues are part of each CDR3. Each record gives: CDR3 protein, CDR3 DNA, D gene, clone size, J gene, V gene. D genes are given only for firm matches. Some rows mark clone size as missing; the rest say once, few, many or name a class of expanded clone.

CASSIGTGPNNEQFF,TGTGCCAGTAGTATCGGGACAGGGCCTAACAATGAGCAGTTCTTC,TRBD1,.,TRBJ2-1,TRBV19
CASSTGGGGYTF,TGTGCCAGTAGTACAGGGGGCGGTGGCTACACCTTC,TRBD1,.,TRBJ1-2,TRBV19
CASSYGTGGGTEAFF,TGTGCCAGCAGCTACGGGACAGGGGGCGGCACTGAAGCTTTCTTT,TRBD1,.,TRBJ1-1,TRBV13
CASSLSLQGGNEQFF,TGTGCCAGCAGCTTATCTCTTCAGGGGGGGAATGAGCAGTTCTTC,.,.,TRBJ2-1,TRBV7-9
CASSSGTSGRQNEQYF,TGCGCCAGCAGCAGCGGGACTAGCGGGAGGCAGAACGAGCAGTACTTC,TRBD2,.,TRBJ2-7,TRBV5-1
CASSLAESSYEQYF,TGTGCCAGCAGCTTAGCGGAGAGCTCCTACGAGCAGTACTTC,.,.,TRBJ2-7,TRBV5-6
CASRRDREYGKYGYTF,TGTGCCAGCAGGCGGGACAGGGAGTATGGGAAGTATGGCTACACCTTC,TRBD1,.,TRBJ1-2,TRBV28
CASSSPDRAQETQYF,TGTGCCAGCAGTTCCCCGGACAGGGCCCAAGAGACCCAGTACTTC,TRBD1,few,TRBJ2-5,TRBV28
CASSLEGGLSYEQYF,TGTGCCAGCAGCTTAGAGGGGGGATTGTCCTACGAGCAGTACTTC,.,.,TRBJ2-7,TRBV11-1
CASSVARKQDTYEQYF,TGTGCCAGCAGTGTAGCGAGAAAACAGGACACCTACGAGCAGTACTTC,.,.,TRBJ2-7,TRBV28
CASSSGQGIDEQYF,TGTGCCAGCAGCTCAGGACAGGGGATTGACGAGCAGTACTTC,TRBD1,.,TRBJ2-7,TRBV6-6
CASSLARSVAGELFF,TGTGCCAGCAGCTTGGCCAGGTCAGTGGCCGGGGAGCTGTTTTTT,.,few,TRBJ2-2,TRBV5-6
CASRPGQGTFNEQFF,TGTGCCAGCAGACCAGGACAGGGAACATTTAATGAGCAGTTCTTC,TRBD1,few,TRBJ2-1,TRBV5-4
CASSPEGDGAKNIQYF,TGTGCCAGCAGCCCAGAAGGGGACGGGGCCAAAAACATTCAGTACTTC,.,.,TRBJ2-4,TRBV28
CASSGTGYEQFF,TGTGCCAGCAGCGGGACAGGGTATGAGCAGTTCTTC,TRBD1,.,TRBJ2-1,TRBV7-9
CAISYTQGGQTYEQYF,TGTGCCATCAGTTATACGCAGGGGGGGCAGACCTACGAGCAGTACTTC,.,few,TRBJ2-7,TRBV10-3
CASGLGVERDGELFF,TGTGCTAGTGGTTTGGGAGTTGAGCGCGACGGGGAGCTGTTTTTT,.,.,TRBJ2-2,TRBV12-5
CSVTSGAEQYF,TGCAGTGTTACTAGCGGAGCCGAGCAGTACTTC,TRBD2,.,TRBJ2-7,TRBV29-1
CASSQDPPDLDYGYTF,TGCGCCAGCAGCCAAGATCCCCCAGACTTGGACTATGGCTACACCTTC,.,few,TRBJ1-2,TRBV5-2
CASSGTGYEQYF,TGTGCCAGCAGCGGGACAGGCTACGAGCAGTACTTC,TRBD1,.,TRBJ2-7,TRBV6-5
CASSSGTGGVGLFF,TGTGCCAGCAGCTCCGGGACAGGGGGCGTCGGACTGTTTTTT,TRBD1,few,TRBJ1-4,TRBV7-9
CASSLGNEQFF,TGCGCCAGCAGTCTAGGGAATGAGCAGTTCTTC,.,.,TRBJ2-1,TRBV4-1
CASVPAARATNEKLFF,TGTGCCAGCGTTCCCGCTGCCAGGGCAACTAATGAAAAACTGTTTTTT,.,.,TRBJ1-4,TRBV28
CARSGTDYRALGERNQPQHF,TGTGCCAGAAGCGGTACCGATTACAGGGCCCTGGGCGAGAGGAATCAGCCCCAGCATTTT,.,once,TRBJ1-5,TRBV5-3
CASSPRGMGASRTEAFF,TGTGCCAGCAGCCCCCGGGGGATGGGGGCATCGAGAACTGAAGCTTTCTTT,.,large,TRBJ1-1,TRBV7-9
CASSLNINEQFF,TGTGCCAGCAGTTTAAACATCAATGAGCAGTTCTTC,.,.,TRBJ2-1,TRBV28
CASSFETTGYTF,TGTGCCAGCAGTTTTGAGACGACGGGCTACACCTTC,.,.,TRBJ1-2,TRBV28
CASSLSILRGGANEQFF,TGTGCCAGCAGTTTATCCATACTTCGCGGGGGGGCAAATGAGCAGTTCTTC,TRBD2,.,TRBJ2-1,TRBV28
CASSDGLAGASGEQFF,TGCGCCAGCAGTGATGGACTAGCGGGAGCATCCGGTGAGCAGTTCTTC,TRBD2,once,TRBJ2-1,TRBV10-1
CASSLLSGEQYF,TGTGCCAGCAGCCTCCTATCAGGCGAGCAGTACTTC,.,.,TRBJ2-7,TRBV5-8
CASTSDQGEQYF,TGTGCCAGTACCTCAGACCAGGGGGAGCAGTACTTC,.,.,TRBJ2-7,TRBV19
CASSLEFREQFF,TGTGCCAGCAGCTTAGAGTTTCGCGAGCAGTTCTTC,.,once,TRBJ2-1,TRBV7-9
CASSLSNRVHEQYF,TGTGCCAGCAGTTTATCCAACAGGGTCCACGAGCAGTACTTC,.,.,TRBJ2-7,TRBV27
CASSARDNGYEQYF,TGTGCCAGCAGTGCTCGGGACAACGGCTACGAGCAGTACTTC,.,few,TRBJ2-7,TRBV6-1
CASNLLNTGELFF,TGTGCCAGCAATTTGCTAAACACCGGGGAGCTGTTTTTT,.,once,TRBJ2-2,TRBV5-8
CASSFGGGADTQYF,TGTGCCAGCAGCTTCGGAGGGGGCGCAGATACGCAGTATTTT,.,few,TRBJ2-3,TRBV5-4
CASREDLNTEAFF,TGTGCCAGCAGAGAAGACTTGAACACTGAAGCTTTCTTT,.,few,TRBJ1-1,TRBV5-5
CASSAGEILNTEAFF,TGTGCCAGCAGCGCCGGGGAGATTTTGAACACTGAAGCTTTCTTT,.,few,TRBJ1-1,TRBV9
CSASLNTEAFF,TGCAGTGCTAGTCTGAACACTGAAGCTTTCTTT,.,.,TRBJ1-1,TRBV20-1
CASSLNTEAFF,TGTGCCAGCAGCTTGAACACTGAAGCTTTCTTT,.,.,TRBJ1-1,TRBV11-1